The source of this T cell receptor (beta chain) is a study of shared clonotypes between healthy human individuals. V lost 5 bases, J lost 7 bases, and 15 bases lay in between. The germline V gene has CDR1 SGHTA and CDR2 FQGTGA. The CDR3 has 14 amino acids. Donors, without exception, were Caucasian adults residing in Nashville, Tennessee. The DNA input per sorted-subset replicate PCR was roughly 210 ng, corresponding to 25,000 to 30,000 T cell genomes. The data were produced by immunoSEQ multiplex PCR, yet TCRdb's version contains in-frame clones alone and is incomplete. This table has more than 2,000,000 clones, approximately 93% appearing once. Study-wide results and caveats: With few donors, the genetic and exposure-history diversity represented was limited.

Turning to this clone: As yet, its antigen is unknown.

This sequence originates from a man aged 18 to 35 in good health. Some clones in this sample may be carry-over from other donors' samples. The source material was naive CD4+ T cells from PBMCs. Subset reported: CD45RA+ positively selected. The V gene is TRBV7-3, the J gene TRBJ2-1; D perhaps matches TRBD2 (6 bases). The CDR3 reads CASSPNLGGNEQFF. The CDR3 DNA reads TGTGCCAGCAGCCCCAACCTGGGGGGAAATGAGCAGTTCTTC.